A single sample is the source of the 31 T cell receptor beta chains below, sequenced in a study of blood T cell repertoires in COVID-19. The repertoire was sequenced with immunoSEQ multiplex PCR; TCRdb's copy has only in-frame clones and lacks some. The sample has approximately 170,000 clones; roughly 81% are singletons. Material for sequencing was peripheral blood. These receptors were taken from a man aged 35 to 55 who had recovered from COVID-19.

This CDR3 reads CASTLHRGTEAFF. The CDR3 DNA is TGTGCCAGCACCCTACACCGGGGAACTGAAGCTTTCTTT. The rearrangement joins TRBV12-3 or TRBV12-4 to TRBJ1-1; D is uncertain. This CDR3 region has 13 residues. Trimming took off 7 bases at V and 5 bases at J, with 14 bases between the two ends.

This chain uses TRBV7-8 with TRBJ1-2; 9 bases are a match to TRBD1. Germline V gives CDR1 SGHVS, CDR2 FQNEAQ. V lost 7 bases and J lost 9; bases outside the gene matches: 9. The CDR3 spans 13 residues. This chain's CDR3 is CASTQQGAWSYTF. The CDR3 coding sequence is TGTGCCAGCACTCAACAGGGGGCCTGGAGCTACACCTTC.

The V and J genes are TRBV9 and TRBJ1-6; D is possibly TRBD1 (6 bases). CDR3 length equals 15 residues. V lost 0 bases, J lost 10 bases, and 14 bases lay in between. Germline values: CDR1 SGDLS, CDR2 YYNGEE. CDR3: CASSVEGQGLSPLHF. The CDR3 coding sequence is TGTGCCAGCAGCGTAGAGGGGCAGGGGTTGTCACCCCTCCACTTT.

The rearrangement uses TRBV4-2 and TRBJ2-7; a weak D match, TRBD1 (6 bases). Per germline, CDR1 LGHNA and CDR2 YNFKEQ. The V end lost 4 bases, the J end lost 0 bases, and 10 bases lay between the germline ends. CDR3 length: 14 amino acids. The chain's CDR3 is CASSPRDNSYEQYF. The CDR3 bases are TGTGCCAGCAGCCCCCGGGACAACTCCTACGAGCAGTACTTC.

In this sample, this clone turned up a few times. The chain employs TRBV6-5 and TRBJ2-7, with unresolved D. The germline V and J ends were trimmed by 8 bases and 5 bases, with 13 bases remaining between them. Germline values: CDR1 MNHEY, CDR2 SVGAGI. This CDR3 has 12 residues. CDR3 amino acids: CASGLVSNEQYF. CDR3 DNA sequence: TGTGCCAGCGGCCTAGTCTCGAACGAGCAGTACTTC.

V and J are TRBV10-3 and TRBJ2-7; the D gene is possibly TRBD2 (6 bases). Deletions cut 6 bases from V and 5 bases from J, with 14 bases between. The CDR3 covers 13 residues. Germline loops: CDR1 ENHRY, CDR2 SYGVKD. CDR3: CAISGSDINEQYF. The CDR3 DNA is TGTGCCATCAGCGGGAGCGACATCAACGAGCAGTACTTC.

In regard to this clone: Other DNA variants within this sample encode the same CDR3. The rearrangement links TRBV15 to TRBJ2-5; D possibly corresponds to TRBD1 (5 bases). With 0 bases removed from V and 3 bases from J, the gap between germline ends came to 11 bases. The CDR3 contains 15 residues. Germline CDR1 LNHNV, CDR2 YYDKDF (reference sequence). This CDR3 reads CATSRDPTGKETQYF. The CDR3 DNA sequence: TGTGCCACCAGCAGAGATCCAACAGGAAAAGAGACCCAGTACTTC.

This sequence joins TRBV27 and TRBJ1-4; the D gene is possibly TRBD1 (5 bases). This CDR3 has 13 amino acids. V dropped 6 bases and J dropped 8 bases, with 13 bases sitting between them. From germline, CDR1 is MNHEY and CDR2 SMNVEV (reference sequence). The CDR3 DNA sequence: TGTGCCAGCAGGGACACCCAAGGGGAAAAACTGTTTTTT. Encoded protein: CASRDTQGEKLFF. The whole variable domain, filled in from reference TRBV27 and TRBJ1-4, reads EAQVTQNPRYLITVTGKKLTVTCSQNMNHEYMSWYRQDPGLGLRQIYYSMNVEVTDKGDVPEGYKVSRKEKRNFPLILESPSPNQTSLYFCASRDTQGEKLFFGSGTQLSVL.

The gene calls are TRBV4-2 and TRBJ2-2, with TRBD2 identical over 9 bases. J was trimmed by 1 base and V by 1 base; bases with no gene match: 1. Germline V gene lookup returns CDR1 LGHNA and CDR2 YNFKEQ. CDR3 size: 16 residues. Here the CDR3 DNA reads TGTGCCAGCAGCCAAGTACTAGCGGGGAACACCGGGGAGCTGTTTTTT. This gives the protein CASSQVLAGNTGELFF.

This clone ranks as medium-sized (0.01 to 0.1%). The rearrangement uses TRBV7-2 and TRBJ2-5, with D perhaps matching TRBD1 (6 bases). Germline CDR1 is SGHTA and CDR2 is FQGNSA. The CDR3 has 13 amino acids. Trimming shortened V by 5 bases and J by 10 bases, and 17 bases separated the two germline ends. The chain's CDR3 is CASSTDSSRDQYF. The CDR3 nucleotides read TGTGCCAGCAGCACGGACAGCTCAAGGGACCAGTACTTC.

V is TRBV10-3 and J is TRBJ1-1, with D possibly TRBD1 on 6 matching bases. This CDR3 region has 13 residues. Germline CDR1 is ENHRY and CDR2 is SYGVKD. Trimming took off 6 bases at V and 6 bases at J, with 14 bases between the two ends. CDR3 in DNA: TGTGCCATCAGCTCCGGGACACGGGCTGAAGCTTTCTTT. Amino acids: CAISSGTRAEAFF.

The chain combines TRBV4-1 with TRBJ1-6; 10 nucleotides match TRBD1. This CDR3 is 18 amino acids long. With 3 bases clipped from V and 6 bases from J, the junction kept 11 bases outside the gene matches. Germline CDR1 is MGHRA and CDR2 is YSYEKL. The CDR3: CASSQYQGGTGVNSPLHF. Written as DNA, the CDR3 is TGCGCCAGCAGCCAGTACCAGGGGGGGACAGGGGTTAATTCACCCCTCCACTTT.

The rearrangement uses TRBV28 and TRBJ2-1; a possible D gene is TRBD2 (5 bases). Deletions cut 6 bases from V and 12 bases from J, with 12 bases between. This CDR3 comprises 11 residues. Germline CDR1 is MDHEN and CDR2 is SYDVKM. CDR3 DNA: TGTGCCAGCAGCTCGGAAAGCGGGCAGTTCTTC. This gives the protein CASSSESGQFF. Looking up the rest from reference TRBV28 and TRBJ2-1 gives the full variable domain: DVKVTQSSRYLVKRTGEKVFLECVQDMDHENMFWYRQDPGLGLRLIYFSYDVKMKEKGDIPEGYSVSREKKERFSLILESASTNQTSMYLCASSSESGQFFGPGTRLTVL.

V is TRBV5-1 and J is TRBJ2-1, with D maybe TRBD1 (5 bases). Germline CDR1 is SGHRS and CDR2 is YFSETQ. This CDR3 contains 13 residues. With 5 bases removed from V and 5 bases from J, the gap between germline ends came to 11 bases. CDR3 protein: CASRTDRNNEQFF. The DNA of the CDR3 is TGCGCCAGCAGAACTGACAGAAACAATGAGCAGTTCTTC.

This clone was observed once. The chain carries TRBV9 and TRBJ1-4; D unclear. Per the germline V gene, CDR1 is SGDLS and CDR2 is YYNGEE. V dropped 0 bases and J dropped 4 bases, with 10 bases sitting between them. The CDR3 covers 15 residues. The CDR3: CASSVGDTNNEKLFF. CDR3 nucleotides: TGTGCCAGCAGCGTAGGAGACACCAATAATGAAAAACTGTTTTTT.

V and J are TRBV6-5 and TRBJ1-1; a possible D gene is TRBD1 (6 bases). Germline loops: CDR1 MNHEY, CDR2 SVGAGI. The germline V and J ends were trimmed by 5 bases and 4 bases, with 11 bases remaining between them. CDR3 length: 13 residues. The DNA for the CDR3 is TGTGCCAGCAGTAGTACAGGGAGCACTGAAGCTTTCTTT. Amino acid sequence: CASSSTGSTEAFF.

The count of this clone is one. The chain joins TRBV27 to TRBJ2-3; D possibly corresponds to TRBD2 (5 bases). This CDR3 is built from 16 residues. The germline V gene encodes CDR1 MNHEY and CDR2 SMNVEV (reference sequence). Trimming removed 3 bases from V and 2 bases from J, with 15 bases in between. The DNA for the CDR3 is TGTGCCAGCAGTTTTTACGGGGTACCAAACACAGATACGCAGTATTTT. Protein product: CASSFYGVPNTDTQYF.

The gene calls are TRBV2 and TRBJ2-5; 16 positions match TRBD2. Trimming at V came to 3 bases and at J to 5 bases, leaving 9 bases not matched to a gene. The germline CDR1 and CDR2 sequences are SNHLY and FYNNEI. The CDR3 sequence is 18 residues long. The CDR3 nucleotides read TGTGCCAGCAGTGAGGGACTAGCGGGGGGGCCAGGGTCCGAGACCCAGTACTTC. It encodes CASSEGLAGGPGSETQYF.

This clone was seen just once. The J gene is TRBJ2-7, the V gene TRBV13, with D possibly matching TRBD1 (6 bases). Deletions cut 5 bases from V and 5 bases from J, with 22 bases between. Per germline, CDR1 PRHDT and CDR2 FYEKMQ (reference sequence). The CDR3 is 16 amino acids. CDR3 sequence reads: CASSVKGVGVDHEQYF. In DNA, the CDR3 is TGTGCCAGCAGCGTTAAGGGGGTAGGGGTCGACCACGAGCAGTACTTC.

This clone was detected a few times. The CDR3 bases are TGTGCCAGTAGTATAGTATTGCAGAATGAGCAGTTCTTC. Its translation: CASSIVLQNEQFF. The V gene is TRBV19, the J gene TRBJ2-1; D is undetermined. The CDR3 is 13 residues long. Germline CDR1 is LNHDA and CDR2 is SQIVND (reference sequence). V was trimmed by 1 base and J by 7 bases, leaving 8 bases between them.

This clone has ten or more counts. CDR3 loop: CASSYEGVSQVQFF. Written as DNA, the CDR3 is TGTGCCAGCAGTTACGAGGGAGTCAGCCAGGTGCAGTTCTTC. The gene calls are TRBV6-5 and TRBJ2-1; D possibly corresponds to TRBD2 (5 bases). The germline V and J ends were trimmed by 2 bases and 12 bases, with 17 bases remaining between them. The CDR3 has 14 amino acids. Per germline, CDR1 MNHEY and CDR2 SVGAGI.

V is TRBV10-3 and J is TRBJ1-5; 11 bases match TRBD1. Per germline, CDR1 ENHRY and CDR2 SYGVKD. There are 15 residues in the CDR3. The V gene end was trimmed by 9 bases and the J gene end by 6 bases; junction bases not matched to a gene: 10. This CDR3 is CAIKEDRGQGQPQHF. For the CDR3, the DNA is TGTGCCATTAAGGAGGACAGGGGGCAAGGTCAGCCCCAGCATTTT.

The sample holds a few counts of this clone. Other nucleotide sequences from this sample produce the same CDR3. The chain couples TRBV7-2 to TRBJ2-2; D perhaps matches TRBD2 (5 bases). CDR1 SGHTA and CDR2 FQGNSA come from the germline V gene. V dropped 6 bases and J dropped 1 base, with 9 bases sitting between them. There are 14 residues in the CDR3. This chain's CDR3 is CASSLEGNTGELFF. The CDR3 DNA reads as TGTGCCAGCAGTCTAGAGGGGAACACCGGGGAGCTGTTTTTT.

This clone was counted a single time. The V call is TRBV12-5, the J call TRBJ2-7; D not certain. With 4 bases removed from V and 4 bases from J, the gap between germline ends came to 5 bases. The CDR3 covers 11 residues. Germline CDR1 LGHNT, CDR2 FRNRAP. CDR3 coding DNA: TGTGCTAGTGGTTCCGGTTACGAGCAGTACTTC. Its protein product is CASGSGYEQYF.

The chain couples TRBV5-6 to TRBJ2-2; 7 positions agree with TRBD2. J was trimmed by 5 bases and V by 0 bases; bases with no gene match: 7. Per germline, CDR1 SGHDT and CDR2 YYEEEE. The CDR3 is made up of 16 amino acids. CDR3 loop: CASSLAGREYTGELFF. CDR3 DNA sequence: TGTGCCAGCAGCTTGGCCGGGCGGGAGTATACCGGGGAGCTGTTTTTT.

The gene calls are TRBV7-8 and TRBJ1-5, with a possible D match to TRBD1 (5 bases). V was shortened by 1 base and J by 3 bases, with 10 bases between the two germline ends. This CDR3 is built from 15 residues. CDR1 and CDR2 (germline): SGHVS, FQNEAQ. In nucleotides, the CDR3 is TGTGCCAGCAGCTTAGGGGGGGGTAACAATCAGCCCCAGCATTTT. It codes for CASSLGGGNNQPQHF.

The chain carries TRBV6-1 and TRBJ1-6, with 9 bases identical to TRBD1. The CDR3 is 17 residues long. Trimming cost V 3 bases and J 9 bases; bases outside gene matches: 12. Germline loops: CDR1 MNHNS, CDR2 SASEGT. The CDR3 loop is CASSDPSGTGFGSPLHF. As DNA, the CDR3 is TGTGCCAGCAGTGATCCCTCCGGGACAGGGTTCGGTTCACCCCTCCACTTT.

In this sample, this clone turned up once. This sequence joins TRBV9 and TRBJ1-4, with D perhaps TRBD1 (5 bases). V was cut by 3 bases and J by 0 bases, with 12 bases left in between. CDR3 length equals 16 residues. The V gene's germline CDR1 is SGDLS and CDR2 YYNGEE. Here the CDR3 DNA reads TGTGCCAGCAGCGCTGCAGGGCTGACAACTAATGAAAAACTGTTTTTT. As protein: CASSAAGLTTNEKLFF.

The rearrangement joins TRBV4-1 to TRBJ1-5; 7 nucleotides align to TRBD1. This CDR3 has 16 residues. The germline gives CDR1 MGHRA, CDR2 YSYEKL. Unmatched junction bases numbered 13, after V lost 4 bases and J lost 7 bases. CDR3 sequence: CASSPLGQSPGQPQHF. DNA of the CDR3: TGCGCCAGCAGCCCATTGGGACAGTCCCCGGGGCAGCCCCAGCATTTT.

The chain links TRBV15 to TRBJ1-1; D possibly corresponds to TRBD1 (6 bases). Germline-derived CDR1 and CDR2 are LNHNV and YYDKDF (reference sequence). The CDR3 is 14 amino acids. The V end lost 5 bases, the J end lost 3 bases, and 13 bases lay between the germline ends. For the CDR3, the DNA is TGTGCCACCAGCGCAGGGGAACCGTACACTGAAGCTTTCTTT. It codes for CATSAGEPYTEAFF. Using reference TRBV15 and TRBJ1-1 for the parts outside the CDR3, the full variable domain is DAMVIQNPRYQVTQFGKPVTLSCSQTLNHNVMYWYQQKSSQAPKLLFHYYDKDFNNEADTPDNFQSRRPNTSFCFLDIRSPGLGDTAMYLCATSAGEPYTEAFFGQGTRLTVV.

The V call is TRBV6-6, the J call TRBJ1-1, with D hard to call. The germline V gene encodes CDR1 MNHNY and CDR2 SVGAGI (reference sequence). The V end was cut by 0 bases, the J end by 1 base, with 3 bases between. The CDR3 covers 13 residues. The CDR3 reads CASSYSRNTEAFF. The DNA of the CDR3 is TGTGCCAGCAGTTACTCGCGGAACACTGAAGCTTTCTTT.